Reported below is one T cell receptor beta chain. Sample time point: pretreatment peripheral blood. These data originate in a study of PD-L1 blockade in urothelial cancer. At the level of the study: In the patient group, about 85% of the roughly 30 were males with bladder-origin urothelial cancer.

The method was immunoSEQ multiplex PCR; TCRdb's version includes in-frame clones alone and lacks a portion of them. The sample has about 95,000 clones, over 75% seen once. The sequence was collected from a man aged 55 to 70 with urothelial cancer. The material was PBMCs, obtained around atezolizumab (anti-PD-L1) treatment.

The CDR3 reads CAISESRGGFTDTQYF. For the CDR3, the DNA is TGTGCCATCAGTGAGTCGAGAGGGGGTTTCACAGATACGCAGTATTTT. This sequence joins TRBV10-3 and TRBJ2-3; TRBD1 might be the D (6 bases). Between the trimmed V and J ends, which lost 0 bases and 2 bases, there was a span of 12 bases. In germline, CDR1 is ENHRY, CDR2 SYGVKD. The CDR3 totals 16 residues.